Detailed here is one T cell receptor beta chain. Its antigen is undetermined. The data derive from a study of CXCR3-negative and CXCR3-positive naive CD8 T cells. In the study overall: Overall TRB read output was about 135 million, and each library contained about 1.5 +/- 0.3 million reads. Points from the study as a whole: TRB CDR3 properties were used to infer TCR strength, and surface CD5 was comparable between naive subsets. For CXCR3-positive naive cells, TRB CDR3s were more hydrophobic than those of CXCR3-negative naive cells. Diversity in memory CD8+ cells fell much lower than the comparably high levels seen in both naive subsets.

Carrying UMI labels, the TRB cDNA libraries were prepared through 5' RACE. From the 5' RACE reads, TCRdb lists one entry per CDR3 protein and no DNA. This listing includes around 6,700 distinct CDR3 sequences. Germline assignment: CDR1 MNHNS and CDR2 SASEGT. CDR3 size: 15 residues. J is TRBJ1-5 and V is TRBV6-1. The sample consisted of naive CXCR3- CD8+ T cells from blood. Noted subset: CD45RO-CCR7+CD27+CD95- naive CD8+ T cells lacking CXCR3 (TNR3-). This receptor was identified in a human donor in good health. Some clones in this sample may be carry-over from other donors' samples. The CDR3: CASSEGSASNQPQHF.